What follows are 3 T cell receptor beta chains derived from one specimen sequenced in a study of blood T cells in healthy people across ages. With a J-beta primer mix and a sample-barcoded 5' primer, a second PCR ran about 7 to 11 cycles. A single record per CDR3 protein comes from TCRdb applying MiXCR to the 5' RACE reads. The data show approximately 1,000,000 distinct CDR3 sequences, 45% seen once. The material sequenced was blood. These receptors all come from a woman aged 55-69 years in good health.

This clonotype has only one observation. The rearrangement uses TRBV7-9 and TRBJ2-1, with unresolved D. The CDR3 is 17 residues long. Germline CDR1 reads SEHNR; CDR2 reads FQNEAQ (reference sequence). V was shortened by 1 base and J by 13 bases, with 26 bases between the two germline ends. CDR3 sequence: CASSLGSGVKYQETQFF. The CDR3 bases are TGTGCCAGCAGCTTAGGTTCGGGTGTAAAGTACCAAGAGACCCAGTTCTTC.

The J gene is TRBJ2-1, the V gene TRBV28; TRBD2 aligns across 7 bases. The CDR3 length is 14 residues. Germline assignment: CDR1 MDHEN and CDR2 SYDVKM. V trimming: 4 bases; J trimming: 5 bases; junction bases outside the gene matches: 5. The CDR3 nucleotides read TGTGCCAGCAGTTCGCGGGAGAGAGACAATGAGCAGTTCTTC. This gives the protein CASSSRERDNEQFF.

J is TRBJ2-1 and V is TRBV9; 9 nucleotides agree with TRBD1. The CDR3 has 15 residues. J was trimmed by 8 bases and V by 3 bases; bases with no gene match: 9. From germline, CDR1 is SGDLS and CDR2 YYNGEE. CDR3 loop: CASSAAGTGLDEQFF. The CDR3 nucleotides read TGTGCCAGCAGCGCTGCCGGGACAGGGTTGGATGAGCAGTTCTTC.